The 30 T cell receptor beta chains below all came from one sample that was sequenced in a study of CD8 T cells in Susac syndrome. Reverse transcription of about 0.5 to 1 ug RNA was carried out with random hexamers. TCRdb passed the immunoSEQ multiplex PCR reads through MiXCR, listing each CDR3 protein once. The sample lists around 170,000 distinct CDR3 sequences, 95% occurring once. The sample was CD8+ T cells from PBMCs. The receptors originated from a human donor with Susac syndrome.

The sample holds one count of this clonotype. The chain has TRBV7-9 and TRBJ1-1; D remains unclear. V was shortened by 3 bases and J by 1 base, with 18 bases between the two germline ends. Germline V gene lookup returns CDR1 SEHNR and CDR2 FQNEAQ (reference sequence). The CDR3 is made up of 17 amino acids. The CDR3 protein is CASSLLFVGEGNTEAFF. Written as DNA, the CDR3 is TGTGCCAGCAGCTTGCTTTTCGTCGGAGAGGGGAACACTGAAGCTTTCTTT. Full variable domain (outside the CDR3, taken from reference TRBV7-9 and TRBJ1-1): DTGVSQNPRHKITKRGQNVTFRCDPISEHNRLYWYRQTLGQGPEFLTYFQNEAQLEKSRLLSDRFSAERPKGSFSTLEIQRTEQGDSAMYLCASSLLFVGEGNTEAFFGQGTRLTVV.

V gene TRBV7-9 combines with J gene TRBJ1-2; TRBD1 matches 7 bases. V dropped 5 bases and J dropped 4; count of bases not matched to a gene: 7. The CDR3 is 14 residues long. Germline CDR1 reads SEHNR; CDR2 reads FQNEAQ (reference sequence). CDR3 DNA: TGTGCCAGCAGCCCGGGACAGACATTCTATGGCTACACCTTC. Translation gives CASSPGQTFYGYTF.

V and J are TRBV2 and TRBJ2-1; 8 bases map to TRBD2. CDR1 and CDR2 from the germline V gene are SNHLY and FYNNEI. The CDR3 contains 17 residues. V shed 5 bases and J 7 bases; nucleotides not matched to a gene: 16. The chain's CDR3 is CASSTPTHSGVGNEQFF. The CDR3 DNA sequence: TGTGCCAGCAGTACTCCGACTCATAGCGGGGTGGGGAATGAGCAGTTCTTC.

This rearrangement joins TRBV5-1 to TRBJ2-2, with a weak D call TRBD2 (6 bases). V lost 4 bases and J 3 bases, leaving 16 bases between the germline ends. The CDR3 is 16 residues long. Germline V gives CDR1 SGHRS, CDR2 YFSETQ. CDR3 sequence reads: CASSVSLARDTGELFF. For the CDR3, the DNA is TGCGCCAGCAGCGTATCCCTAGCGCGGGACACCGGGGAGCTGTTTTTT.

Here the CDR3 reads CAWSGVENTEAFF. CDR3 nucleotides: TGTGCCTGGAGCGGGGTAGAGAACACTGAAGCTTTCTTT. This chain connects TRBV30 to TRBJ1-1; D gene ambiguous. From germline, CDR1 is GTSNPN and CDR2 SVGIG (reference sequence). The CDR3 consists of 13 residues. V lost 3 bases to trimming and J lost 1 base, with 9 bases between them.

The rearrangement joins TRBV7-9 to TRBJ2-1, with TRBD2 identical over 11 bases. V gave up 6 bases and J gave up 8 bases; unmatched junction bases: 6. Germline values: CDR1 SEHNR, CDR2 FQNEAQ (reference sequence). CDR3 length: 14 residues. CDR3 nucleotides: TGTGCCAGCAGTTCTGGACTAGCGGGCGATGAGCAGTTCTTC. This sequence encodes CASSSGLAGDEQFF.

The CDR3 coding sequence is TGCACCCTACCCACAGAAGAAACTACGACAGGCACCTGGAGAAACACTGAAGCTTTCTTT. Protein: CTLPTEETTTGTWRNTEAFF. V and J are TRBV29-1 and TRBJ1-1; TRBD1 is a possible D gene (6 bases). CDR3 size: 20 residues. Germline V gene sequence: CDR1 SQVTM, CDR2 ANQGSEA. The full variable domain, rest sourced from reference TRBV29-1 and TRBJ1-1, is SAVISQKPSRDICQRGTSLTIQCQVDSQVTMMFWYRQQPGQSLTLIATANQGSEATYESGFVIDKFPISRPNLTFSTLTVSNMSPEDSSIYLCTLPTEETTTGTWRNTEAFFGQGTRLTVV.

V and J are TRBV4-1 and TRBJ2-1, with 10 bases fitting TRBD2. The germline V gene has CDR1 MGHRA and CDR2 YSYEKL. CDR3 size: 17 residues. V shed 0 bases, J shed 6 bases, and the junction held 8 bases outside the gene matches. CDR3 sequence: CASSQDESGGAVNEQFF. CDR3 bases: TGCGCCAGCAGCCAAGATGAGAGCGGGGGGGCTGTCAATGAGCAGTTCTTC.

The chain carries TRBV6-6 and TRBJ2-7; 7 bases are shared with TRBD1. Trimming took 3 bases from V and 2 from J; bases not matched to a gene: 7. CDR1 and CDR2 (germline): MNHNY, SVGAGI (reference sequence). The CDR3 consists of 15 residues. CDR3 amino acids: CASSYTAGGAYEQYF. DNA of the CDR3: TGTGCCAGCAGTTATACGGCAGGGGGTGCCTACGAGCAGTACTTC.

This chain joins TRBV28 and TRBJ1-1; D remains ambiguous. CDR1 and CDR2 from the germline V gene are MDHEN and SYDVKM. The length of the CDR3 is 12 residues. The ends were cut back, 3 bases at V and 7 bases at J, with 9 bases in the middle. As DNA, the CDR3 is TGTGCCAGCAGTTTTAGAGGGTTTGAAGCTTTCTTT. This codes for CASSFRGFEAFF.

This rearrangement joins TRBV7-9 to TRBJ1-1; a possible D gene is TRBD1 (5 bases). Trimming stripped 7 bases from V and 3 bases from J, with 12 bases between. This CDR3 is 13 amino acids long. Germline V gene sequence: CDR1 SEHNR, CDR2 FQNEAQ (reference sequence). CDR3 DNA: TGTGCCAGCACCAACTGGGGGGACACTGAAGCTTTCTTT. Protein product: CASTNWGDTEAFF.

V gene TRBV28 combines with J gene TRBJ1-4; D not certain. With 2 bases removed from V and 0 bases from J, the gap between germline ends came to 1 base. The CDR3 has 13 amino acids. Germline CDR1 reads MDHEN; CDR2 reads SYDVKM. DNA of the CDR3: TGTGCCAGCAGTTTACCAACTAATGAAAAACTGTTTTTT. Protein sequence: CASSLPTNEKLFF.

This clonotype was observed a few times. CDR3 sequence (DNA): TGTGCCAAGAACTGGCAGACAAACATTCAGTACTTC. Its protein is CAKNWQTNIQYF. V and J are TRBV9 and TRBJ2-4; D ambiguous. Trimming left V 9 bases short and J 6 bases short, with 13 bases between. CDR1 is SGDLS and CDR2 is YYNGEE in the germline V gene. The length of the CDR3 is 12 residues.

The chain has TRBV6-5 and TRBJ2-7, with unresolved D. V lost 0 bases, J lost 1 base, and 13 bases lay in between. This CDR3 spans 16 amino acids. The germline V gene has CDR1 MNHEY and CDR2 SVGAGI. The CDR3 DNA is TGTGCCAGCAGTTACTCGAAAGTCTCTCGGTCCTACGAGCAGTACTTC. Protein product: CASSYSKVSRSYEQYF.

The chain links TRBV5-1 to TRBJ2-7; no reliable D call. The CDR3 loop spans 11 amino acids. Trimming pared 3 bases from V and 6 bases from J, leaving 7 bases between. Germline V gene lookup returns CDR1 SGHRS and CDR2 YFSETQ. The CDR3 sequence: CASSWGIEQYF. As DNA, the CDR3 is TGCGCCAGCAGCTGGGGAATCGAGCAGTACTTC.

CDR3 DNA sequence: TGTGCCAGCAGAGAGACAGGGTGGAATCAGCCCCAGCATTTT. Translating gives CASRETGWNQPQHF. The chain has TRBV25-1 and TRBJ1-5, with 7 nucleotides matching TRBD1. The CDR3 runs to 14 residues. The junction had 6 bases not matched to a gene; V was cut back by 6 bases and J by 4 bases. Germline-derived CDR1 and CDR2 are MGHDK and SYGVNS.

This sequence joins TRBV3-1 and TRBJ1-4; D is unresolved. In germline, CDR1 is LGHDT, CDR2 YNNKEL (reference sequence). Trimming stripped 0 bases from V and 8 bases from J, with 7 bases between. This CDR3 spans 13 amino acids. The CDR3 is CASSQDMREKLFF. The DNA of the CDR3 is TGTGCCAGCAGCCAAGATATGCGAGAAAAACTGTTTTTT.

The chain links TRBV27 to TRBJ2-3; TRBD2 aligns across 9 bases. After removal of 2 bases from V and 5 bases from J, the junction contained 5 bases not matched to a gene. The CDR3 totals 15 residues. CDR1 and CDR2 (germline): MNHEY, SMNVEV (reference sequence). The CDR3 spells CASSLIISGRDTQYF. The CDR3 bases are TGTGCCAGCAGTTTAATTATTAGCGGGAGAGATACGCAGTATTTT.

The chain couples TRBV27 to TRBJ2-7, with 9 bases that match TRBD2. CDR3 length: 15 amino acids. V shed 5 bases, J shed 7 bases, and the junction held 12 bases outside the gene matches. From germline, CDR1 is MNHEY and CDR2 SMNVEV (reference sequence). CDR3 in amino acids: CASSSTVAGAREQYF. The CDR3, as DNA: TGTGCCAGCAGTAGTACAGTAGCGGGAGCTCGGGAGCAGTACTTC.

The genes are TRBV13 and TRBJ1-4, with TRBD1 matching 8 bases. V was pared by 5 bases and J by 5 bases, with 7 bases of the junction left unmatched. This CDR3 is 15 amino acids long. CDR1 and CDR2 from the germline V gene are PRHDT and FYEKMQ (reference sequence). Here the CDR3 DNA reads TGTGCCAGCAGCACCAGACAGGGGTCCAATGAAAAACTGTTTTTT. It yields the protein CASSTRQGSNEKLFF. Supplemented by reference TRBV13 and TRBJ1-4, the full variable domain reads AAGVIQSPRHLIKEKRETATLKCYPIPRHDTVYWYQQGPGQDPQFLISFYEKMQSDKGSIPDRFSAQQFSDYHSELNMSSLELGDSALYFCASSTRQGSNEKLFFGSGTQLSVL.

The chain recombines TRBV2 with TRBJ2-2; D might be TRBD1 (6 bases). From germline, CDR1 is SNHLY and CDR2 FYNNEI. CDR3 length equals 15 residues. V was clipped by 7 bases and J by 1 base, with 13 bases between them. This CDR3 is CASIAGAGNTGELFF. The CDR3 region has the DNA TGTGCCAGCATAGCAGGGGCAGGGAACACCGGGGAGCTGTTTTTT.

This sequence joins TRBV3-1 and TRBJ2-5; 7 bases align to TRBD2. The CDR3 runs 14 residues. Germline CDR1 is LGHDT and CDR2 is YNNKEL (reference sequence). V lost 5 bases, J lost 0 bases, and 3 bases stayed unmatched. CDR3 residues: CASSARGYQETQYF. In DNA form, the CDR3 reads TGTGCCAGCAGCGCGCGGGGGTACCAAGAGACCCAGTACTTC.

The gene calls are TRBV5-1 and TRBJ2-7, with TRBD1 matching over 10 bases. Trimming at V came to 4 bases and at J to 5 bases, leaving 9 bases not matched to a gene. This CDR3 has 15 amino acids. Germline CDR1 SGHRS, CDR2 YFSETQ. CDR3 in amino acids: CASSLLVGQGHEQYF. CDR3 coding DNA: TGCGCCAGCAGCCTCCTCGTGGGACAGGGGCACGAGCAGTACTTC. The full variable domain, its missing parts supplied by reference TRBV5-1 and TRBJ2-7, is KAGVTQTPRYLIKTRGQQVTLSCSPISGHRSVSWYQQTPGQGLQFLFEYFSETQRNKGNFPGRFSGRQFSNSRSEMNVSTLELGDSALYLCASSLLVGQGHEQYFGPGTRLTVT.

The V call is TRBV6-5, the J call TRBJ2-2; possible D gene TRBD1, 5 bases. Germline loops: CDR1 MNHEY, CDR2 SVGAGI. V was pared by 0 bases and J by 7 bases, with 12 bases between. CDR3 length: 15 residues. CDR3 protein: CASSYSLAGFGELFF. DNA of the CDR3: TGTGCCAGCAGTTACTCTCTGGCAGGGTTCGGGGAGCTGTTTTTT.

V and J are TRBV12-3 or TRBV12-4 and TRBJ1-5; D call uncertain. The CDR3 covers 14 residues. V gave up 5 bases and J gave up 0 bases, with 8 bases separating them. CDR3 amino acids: CASSPRTSNQPQHF. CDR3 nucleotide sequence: TGTGCCAGCAGTCCCAGGACTAGCAATCAGCCCCAGCATTTT.

In DNA form, the CDR3 reads TGCAGCGTTGAAAGGCGGGGATGGGAATTCTTC. It yields the protein CSVERRGWEFF. V is TRBV29-1 and J is TRBJ2-1; perhaps TRBD2 as D (6 bases). The CDR3 extends over 11 amino acids. V dropped 2 bases and J dropped 16 bases, with 15 bases sitting between them. Germline loops: CDR1 SQVTM, CDR2 ANQGSEA.

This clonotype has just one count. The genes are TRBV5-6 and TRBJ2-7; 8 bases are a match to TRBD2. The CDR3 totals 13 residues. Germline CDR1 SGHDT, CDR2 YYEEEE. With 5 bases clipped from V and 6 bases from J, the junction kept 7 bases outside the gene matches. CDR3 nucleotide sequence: TGTGCCAGCAGACAAGCGGGAGTAAGCGAGCAGTACTTC. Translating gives CASRQAGVSEQYF.

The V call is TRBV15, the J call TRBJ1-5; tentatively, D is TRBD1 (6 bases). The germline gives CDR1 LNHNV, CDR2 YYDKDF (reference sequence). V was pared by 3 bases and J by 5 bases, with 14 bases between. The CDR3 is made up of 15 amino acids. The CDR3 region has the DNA TGTGCCACCAGCAGGGCCGGGGGCCTAGATCAGCCCCAGCATTTT. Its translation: CATSRAGGLDQPQHF.

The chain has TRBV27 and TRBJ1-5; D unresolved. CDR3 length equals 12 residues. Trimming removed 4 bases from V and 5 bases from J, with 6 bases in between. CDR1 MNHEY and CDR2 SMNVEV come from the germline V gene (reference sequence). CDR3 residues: CASSSYDQPQHF. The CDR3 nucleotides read TGTGCCAGCAGTTCGTATGATCAGCCCCAGCATTTT.

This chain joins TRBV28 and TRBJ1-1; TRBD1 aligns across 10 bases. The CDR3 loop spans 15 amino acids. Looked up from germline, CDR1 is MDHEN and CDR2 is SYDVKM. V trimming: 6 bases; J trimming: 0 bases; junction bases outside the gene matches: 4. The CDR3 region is CASRTDRGLNTEAFF. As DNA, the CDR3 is TGTGCCAGCAGAACAGACAGGGGGCTGAACACTGAAGCTTTCTTT.